The present TCR beta chain was sequenced within a study of cytomegalovirus exposure and HLA in healthy donors. Trimming took off 5 bases at V and 4 bases at J, with 14 bases between the two ends. This CDR3 spans 14 amino acids. Germline loops: CDR1 MNHEY, CDR2 SVGAGI. To note about this clone: Its antigen is not known.

Whole-study results and caveats: In a later analysis, CMV-associated beta chains were mostly HLA-associated, it appeared. Earlier analysis found most TCR beta V segments productive about 87% or about 30% of the time.

With 60 Vbeta and 13 Jbeta primers, the PCR was carried out. Source study methods: There were around 80 million unique TCR beta chains by a later count, and approximately 10 million of them were shared. The protocol was immunoSEQ multiplex PCR, while the TCRdb copy is restricted to in-frame clones and leaves out a portion. Clone size and the V and J calls come from that table; the DNA yielded D and trimming. The top ten clones hold 1.7% of a sample with under 200,000 clones, roughly 80% of them seen once. Sequencing used PBMCs. This receptor was identified in a woman aged 18 to 35 in good health and CMV-seronegative. This chain links TRBV6-5 with TRBJ1-2; TRBD1 is a possible D gene (6 bases). The CDR3: CASSPTGRFYGYTF. The CDR3 nucleotides read TGTGCCAGCAGTCCGACAGGACGCTTCTATGGCTACACCTTC.